This T cell receptor (beta chain) was identified in a study of T cell responses to AZD1222 COVID-19 vaccine. The CDR3 loop spans 13 amino acids. Trimming cost V 8 bases and J 5 bases, with 15 bases left between them. Looked up from germline, CDR1 is SGHAT and CDR2 is FQNNGV. Libraries were prepared by immunoSEQ multiplex PCR; TCRdb keeps only in-frame clonotypes and omits some of them. The sample includes fewer than 85,000 clones, roughly 91% of them seen just once. This receptor was obtained from an adult who received the AZD1222 COVID-19 vaccine. The sample was peripheral blood, taken 28 days after the second AZD1222 dose. This rearrangement joins TRBV11-2 to TRBJ1-1; D remains unclear. The CDR3 DNA sequence: TGTGCCAGCTCTCGATCGGCTGTAACTGAAGCTTTCTTT. Protein: CASSRSAVTEAFF.